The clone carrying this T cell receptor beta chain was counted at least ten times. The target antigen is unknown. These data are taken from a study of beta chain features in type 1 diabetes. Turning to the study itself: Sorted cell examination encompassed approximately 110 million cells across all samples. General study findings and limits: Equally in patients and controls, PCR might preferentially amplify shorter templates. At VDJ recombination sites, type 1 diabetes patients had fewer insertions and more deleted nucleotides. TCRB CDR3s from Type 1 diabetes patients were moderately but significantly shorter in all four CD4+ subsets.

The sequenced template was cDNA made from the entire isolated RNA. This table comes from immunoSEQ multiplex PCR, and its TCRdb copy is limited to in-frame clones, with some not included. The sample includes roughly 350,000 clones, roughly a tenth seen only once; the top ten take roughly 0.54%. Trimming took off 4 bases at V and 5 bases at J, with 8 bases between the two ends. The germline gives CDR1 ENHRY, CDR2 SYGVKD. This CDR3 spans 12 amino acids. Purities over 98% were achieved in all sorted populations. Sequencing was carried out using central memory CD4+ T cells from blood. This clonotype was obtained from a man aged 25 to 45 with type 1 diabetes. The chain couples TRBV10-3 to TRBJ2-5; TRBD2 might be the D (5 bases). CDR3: CAISGTHETQYF. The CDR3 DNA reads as TGTGCCATCAGTGGGACTCATGAGACCCAGTACTTC.